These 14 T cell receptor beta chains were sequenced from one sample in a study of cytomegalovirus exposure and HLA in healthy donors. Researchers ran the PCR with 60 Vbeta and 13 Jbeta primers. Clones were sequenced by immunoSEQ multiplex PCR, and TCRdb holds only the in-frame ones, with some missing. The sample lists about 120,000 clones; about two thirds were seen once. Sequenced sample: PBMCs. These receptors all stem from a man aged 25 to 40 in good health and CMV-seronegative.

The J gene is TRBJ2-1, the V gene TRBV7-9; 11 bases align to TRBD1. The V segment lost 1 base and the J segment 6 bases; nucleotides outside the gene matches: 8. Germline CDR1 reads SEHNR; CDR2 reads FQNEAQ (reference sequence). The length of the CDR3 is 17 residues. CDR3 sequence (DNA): TGTGCCAGCAGCTTAGATGGGGGGACAGGGGGGCTCAATGAGCAGTTCTTC. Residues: CASSLDGGTGGLNEQFF. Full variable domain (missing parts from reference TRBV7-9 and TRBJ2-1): DTGVSQNPRHKITKRGQNVTFRCDPISEHNRLYWYRQTLGQGPEFLTYFQNEAQLEKSRLLSDRFSAERPKGSFSTLEIQRTEQGDSAMYLCASSLDGGTGGLNEQFFGPGTRLTVL.

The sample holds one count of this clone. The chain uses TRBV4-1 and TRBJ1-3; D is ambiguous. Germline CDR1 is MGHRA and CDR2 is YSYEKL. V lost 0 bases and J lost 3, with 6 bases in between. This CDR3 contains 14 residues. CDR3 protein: CASSQDELGNTIYF. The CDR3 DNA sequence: TGCGCCAGCAGCCAAGATGAACTTGGAAACACCATATATTTT.

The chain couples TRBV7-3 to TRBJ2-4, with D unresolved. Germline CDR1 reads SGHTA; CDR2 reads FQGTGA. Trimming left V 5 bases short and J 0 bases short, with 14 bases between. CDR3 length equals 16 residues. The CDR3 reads CASSPRYTLAKNIQYF. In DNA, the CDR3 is TGTGCCAGCAGCCCCCGTTACACGCTAGCCAAAAACATTCAGTACTTC.

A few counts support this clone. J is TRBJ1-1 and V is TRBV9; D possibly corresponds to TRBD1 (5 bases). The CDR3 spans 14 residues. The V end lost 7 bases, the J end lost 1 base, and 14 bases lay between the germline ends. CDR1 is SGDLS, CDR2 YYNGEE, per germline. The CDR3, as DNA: TGTGCCAGCGCCCTGGGCAGGGCGAACACTGAAGCTTTCTTT. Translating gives CASALGRANTEAFF.

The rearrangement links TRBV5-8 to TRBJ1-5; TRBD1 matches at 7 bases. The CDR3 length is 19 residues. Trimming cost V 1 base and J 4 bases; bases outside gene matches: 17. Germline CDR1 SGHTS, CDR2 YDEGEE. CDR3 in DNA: TGTGCCAGCAGCTTGTTTGGTAGTTTCGGGGACAGACCTAATCAGCCCCAGCATTTT. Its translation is CASSLFGSFGDRPNQPQHF.

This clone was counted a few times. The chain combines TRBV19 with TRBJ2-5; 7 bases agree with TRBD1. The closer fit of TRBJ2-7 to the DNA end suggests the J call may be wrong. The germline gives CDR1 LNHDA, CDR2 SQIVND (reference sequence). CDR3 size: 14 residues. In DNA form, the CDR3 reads TGTGCCAGTAGTATAAAGGGACAGTACTACGAGCAGTACTTC. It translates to CASSIKGQYYEQYF.

In nucleotides, the CDR3 is TGTGCCAGCAGTGAACGGGACATACAGCCTCCATACGAGCAGTACTTC. Translating it yields CASSERDIQPPYEQYF. V usage is TRBV6-1 and J usage is TRBJ2-7; possible D gene TRBD1, 6 bases. Germline CDR1 MNHNS, CDR2 SASEGT. V gave up 2 bases and J gave up 4 bases, with 18 bases separating them. The CDR3 runs to 16 residues.

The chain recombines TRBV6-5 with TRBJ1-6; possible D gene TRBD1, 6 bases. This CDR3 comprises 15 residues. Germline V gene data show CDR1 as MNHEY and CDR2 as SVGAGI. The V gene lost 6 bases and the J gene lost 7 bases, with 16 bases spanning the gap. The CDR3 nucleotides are TGTGCCAGCAGGACGGACAGATTCCCCAATTCACCCCTCCACTTT. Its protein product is CASRTDRFPNSPLHF.

CDR3 loop: CATSRDMGLSREQYF. CDR3 sequence (DNA): TGTGCCACCAGCAGAGATATGGGGCTATCGCGCGAGCAGTACTTC. V usage is TRBV15 and J usage is TRBJ2-7; D might be TRBD1 (5 bases). The CDR3 spans 15 residues. V gave up 0 bases and J gave up 6 bases, with 15 bases separating them. Germline V lookup: CDR1 LNHNV, CDR2 YYDKDF (reference sequence).

CDR3 region: CASSPGSGGKLFF. The CDR3 bases are TGCGCCAGCAGCCCCGGCTCAGGGGGGAAACTGTTTTTT. The V and J genes are TRBV5-1 and TRBJ1-4; TRBD1 aligns across 7 bases. Trimming at V came to 4 bases and at J to 11 bases, leaving 8 bases not matched to a gene. The CDR3 extends over 13 amino acids. Germline V gene data show CDR1 as SGHRS and CDR2 as YFSETQ. The entire variable domain, with the rest obtained from reference TRBV5-1 and TRBJ1-4, is as follows: KAGVTQTPRYLIKTRGQQVTLSCSPISGHRSVSWYQQTPGQGLQFLFEYFSETQRNKGNFPGRFSGRQFSNSRSEMNVSTLELGDSALYLCASSPGSGGKLFFGSGTQLSVL.

CDR3: CASSLGTGETQYF. The CDR3 DNA is TGTGCCAGCAGCTTAGGCACGGGGGAGACCCAGTACTTC. J is TRBJ2-5 and V is TRBV7-7; D may be TRBD2 (5 bases). Trimming took off 1 base at V and 5 bases at J, with 8 bases between the two ends. Germline CDR1 is SSHAT and CDR2 is FNYEAQ (reference sequence). The CDR3 runs to 13 residues. Complete variable domain (other parts from reference TRBV7-7 and TRBJ2-5): GAGVSQSPRYKVTKRGQDVTLRCDPISSHATLYWYQQALGQGPEFLTYFNYEAQPDKSGLPSDRFSAERPEGSISTLTIQRTEQRDSAMYRCASSLGTGETQYFGPGTRLLVL.

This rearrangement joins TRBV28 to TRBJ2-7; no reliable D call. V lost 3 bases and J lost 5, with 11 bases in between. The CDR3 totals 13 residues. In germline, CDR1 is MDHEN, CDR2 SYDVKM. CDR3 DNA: TGTGCCAGCAGTTTCGGCAGGCCCAACGAGCAGTACTTC. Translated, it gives CASSFGRPNEQYF.

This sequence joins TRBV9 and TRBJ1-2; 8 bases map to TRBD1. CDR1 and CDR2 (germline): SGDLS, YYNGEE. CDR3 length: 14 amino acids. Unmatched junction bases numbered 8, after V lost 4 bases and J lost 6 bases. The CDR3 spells CASSPPTGGNGYTF. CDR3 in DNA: TGTGCCAGCAGCCCCCCAACAGGGGGGAATGGCTACACCTTC.

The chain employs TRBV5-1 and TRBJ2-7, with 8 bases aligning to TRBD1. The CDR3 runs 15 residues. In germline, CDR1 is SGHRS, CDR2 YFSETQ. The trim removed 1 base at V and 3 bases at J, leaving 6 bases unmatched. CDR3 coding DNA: TGCGCCAGCAGCTTGTATGGACAGGGCAACTACGAGCAGTACTTC. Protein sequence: CASSLYGQGNYEQYF.